This T cell receptor (beta chain) was retrieved from a study of Ad26.COV2.S vaccination and SARS-CoV-2 variants. The study's findings and limits: From the TCR breadth and depth analyses, total T cell responses may have been underestimated.

This clone appeared once. Its antigen remains unknown. CDR1 SGHRS and CDR2 YFSETQ come from the germline V gene. The CDR3 extends over 16 amino acids. Trimming removed 0 bases from V and 4 bases from J; junction bases left unmatched: 3. The data were produced by immunoSEQ multiplex PCR, yet TCRdb's version contains in-frame clones alone and is incomplete. There are about half a million clones in the sample; about 89% occur only once, and around 1.8% lies in the top ten. This sample's treatment: some 20 received Ad26.COV2.S at low or high dose, single or two shots; several received placebo; per-sample allocation not given. Collection of samples fell on day 63 after the first vaccine or placebo injection. Boston supplied an adult donor aged 18-55 years.

This TCR derives from a person between 18 and 65 years old who received the Ad26.COV2.S COVID-19 vaccine or a placebo. This specimen was peripheral blood, taken in a trial of Ad26.COV2.S vaccine versus placebo. The chain couples TRBV5-1 to TRBJ2-1, with 11 bases fitting TRBD2. Written as DNA, the CDR3 is TGCGCCAGCAGCTTGGCCGCTAGCGGGGGGTACAATGAGCAGTTCTTC. Amino acid sequence: CASSLAASGGYNEQFF.